The 24 T cell receptor beta chains listed next were all sequenced from one sample in a study of OX40 agonist ivuxolimab in advanced cancers. Sequenced by immunoSEQ multiplex PCR; TCRdb stores in-frame clones only, minus some. The table lists about 75,000 clones, about 88% of them singletons. The specimen was CD4+ or CD8+ T cells sorted from blood, collected in a trial of the OX40 agonist ivuxolimab. The origin of the receptors is an adult with an advanced solid tumor such as melanoma, head and neck, liver or kidney cancer.

CDR3 region: CASSRDRVIDTQYF. The CDR3 bases are TGCGCCAGCAGCCGGGACAGGGTGATAGATACGCAGTATTTT. V gene TRBV4-3 combines with J gene TRBJ2-3, with 9 nucleotides matching TRBD1. Germline CDR1 LGHNA, CDR2 YSLEER. The CDR3 loop spans 14 amino acids. The ends lost 4 bases at V and 5 bases at J; junction bases unmatched: 4.

CDR3 sequence: CASSLRGEFRTGELFF. The CDR3 bases are TGTGCCAGCAGTTTAAGAGGGGAGTTTAGGACCGGGGAGCTGTTTTTT. The chain is built from TRBV27 and TRBJ2-2; the D gene could be TRBD1 or TRBD2 (5 bases each). The V and J ends lost 2 bases and 5 bases respectively, with 15 bases between them. Germline-derived CDR1 and CDR2 are MNHEY and SMNVEV (reference sequence). The CDR3 runs 16 residues.

J is TRBJ2-3 and V is TRBV18; D unclear. Trimming left V 4 bases short and J 0 bases short, with 11 bases between. CDR1 is KGHSH and CDR2 is LQKENI in the germline V gene. CDR3 length equals 15 residues. Here the CDR3 DNA reads TGTGCCAGCTCACGATCCCAAACTAGCACAGATACGCAGTATTTT. Protein product: CASSRSQTSTDTQYF.

The chain uses TRBV7-8 and TRBJ2-2; D unclear. The CDR3 consists of 15 residues. The ends were cut back, 3 bases at V and 0 bases at J, with 8 bases in the middle. Germline loops: CDR1 SGHVS, CDR2 FQNEAQ. CDR3 in amino acids: CASSLSAANTGELFF. The CDR3 DNA is TGTGCCAGCAGCTTGTCGGCCGCGAACACCGGGGAGCTGTTTTTT.

The chain is built from TRBV30 and TRBJ2-5; 7 nucleotides line up with TRBD2. V trimming: 0 bases; J trimming: 7 bases; junction bases outside the gene matches: 5. This CDR3 region has 13 residues. Per the germline V gene, CDR1 is GTSNPN and CDR2 is SVGIG (reference sequence). This CDR3 reads CAWSVLGEGTQYF. The DNA of the CDR3 is TGTGCCTGGAGTGTACTTGGGGAGGGGACCCAGTACTTC.

The V gene is TRBV4-3, the J gene TRBJ2-2, with 9 positions matching TRBD2. Germline CDR1 and CDR2: LGHNA and YSLEER. The CDR3 extends over 15 amino acids. Trimming at V came to 0 bases and at J to 7 bases, leaving 3 bases not matched to a gene. The CDR3 nucleotides are TGCGCCAGCAGCCAAGAGGGGACTAGCAACGGGGAGCTGTTTTTT. Protein: CASSQEGTSNGELFF.

The J gene is TRBJ1-3, the V gene TRBV28, with D unresolved. V was shortened by 11 bases and J by 1 base, with 9 bases between the two germline ends. The CDR3 contains 12 residues. Per germline, CDR1 MDHEN and CDR2 SYDVKM. This CDR3 reads CAVPDSGNTIYF. The CDR3 DNA reads TGTGCCGTACCAGATTCTGGAAACACCATATATTTT.

This sequence joins TRBV19 and TRBJ2-5; D gene unclear. V lost 3 bases to trimming and J lost 2 bases, with 7 bases between them. The length of the CDR3 is 13 residues. The germline CDR1 and CDR2 sequences are LNHDA and SQIVND (reference sequence). The CDR3 is CASSMRVQETQYF. The CDR3 DNA reads as TGTGCCAGTAGTATGCGCGTTCAAGAGACCCAGTACTTC. Combining the CDR3 with reference TRBV19 and TRBJ2-5 gives the whole variable domain DGGITQSPKYLFRKEGQNVTLSCEQNLNHDAMYWYRQDPGQGLRLIYYSQIVNDFQKGDIAEGYSVSREKKESFPLTVTSAQKNPTAFYLCASSMRVQETQYFGPGTRLLVL.

The chain combines TRBV29-1 with TRBJ2-5; D gene unclear. Germline V gene data show CDR1 as SQVTM and CDR2 as ANQGSEA. The CDR3 has 12 residues. The V end lost 6 bases, the J end lost 3 bases, and 11 bases lay between the germline ends. The CDR3 reads CSVIGIEETQYF. CDR3 coding DNA: TGCAGCGTGATAGGGATCGAAGAGACCCAGTACTTC.

In this sample, this clone turned up a few times. The rearrangement links TRBV30 to TRBJ1-5; D not resolved. V was shortened by 3 bases and J by 3 bases, with 9 bases between the two germline ends. CDR3 length: 13 amino acids. CDR1 is GTSNPN and CDR2 is SVGIG in the germline V gene (reference sequence). The CDR3 coding sequence is TGTGCCTGGAGCGACAATAACAATCAGCCCCAGCATTTT. It translates to CAWSDNNNQPQHF.

J is TRBJ1-5 and V is TRBV28; 7 positions agree with TRBD1. This CDR3 has 17 residues. After removal of 7 bases from V and 0 bases from J, the junction contained 12 bases not matched to a gene. The germline CDR1 and CDR2 sequences are MDHEN and SYDVKM. CDR3: CASTLGGGTNSNQPQHF. The CDR3 coding sequence is TGTGCCAGCACCCTAGGAGGGGGCACCAATAGCAATCAGCCCCAGCATTTT.

J is TRBJ2-3 and V is TRBV29-1; D is possibly TRBD1 or TRBD2 (5 bases each). V lost 6 bases to trimming and J lost 6 bases, with 16 bases between them. Germline V lookup: CDR1 SQVTM, CDR2 ANQGSEA. CDR3 size: 13 residues. In DNA, the CDR3 is TGCAGCGTGATTCCGGGGCCGGTGGATACGCAGTATTTT. Protein product: CSVIPGPVDTQYF.

This chain links TRBV4-3 with TRBJ2-7; 12 bases align to TRBD2. The CDR3 covers 22 residues. V lost 3 bases to trimming and J lost 4 bases; unmatched junction nucleotides: 25. CDR1 and CDR2 (germline): LGHNA, YSLEER. The chain's CDR3 is CASSHSAGRLAGESSRRYEQYF. The CDR3 DNA reads TGCGCCAGCAGCCATTCAGCGGGGCGACTAGCGGGAGAAAGTAGTAGAAGGTACGAGCAGTACTTC.

The chain carries TRBV4-3 and TRBJ2-1, with unresolved D. Germline V CDR1 and CDR2: LGHNA, YSLEER. The CDR3 runs to 16 residues. V lost 0 bases to trimming and J lost 4 bases, with 13 bases between them. CDR3 in DNA: TGCGCCAGCAGCCAAGAGGACCAGGAGCCATACAATGAGCAGTTCTTC. Residues: CASSQEDQEPYNEQFF.

This chain links TRBV5-1 with TRBJ1-1; a weak D match, TRBD1 (5 bases). The V end was cut by 0 bases, the J end by 5 bases, with 11 bases between. This CDR3 spans 14 amino acids. Germline V lookup: CDR1 SGHRS, CDR2 YFSETQ. The CDR3 DNA is TGCGCCAGCAGCTTGGATGGGGCAGGAACTGAAGCTTTCTTT. It yields the protein CASSLDGAGTEAFF.

The chain carries TRBV5-1 and TRBJ2-3, with 7 nucleotides matching TRBD2. Per the germline V gene, CDR1 is SGHRS and CDR2 is YFSETQ. The CDR3 runs to 15 residues. V trimming: 7 bases; J trimming: 1 base; junction bases outside the gene matches: 9. The CDR3 nucleotides are TGCGCCAGCGGGGTTTGGACTAGGGGCACAGATACGCAGTATTTT. Translating gives CASGVWTRGTDTQYF.

CDR3 in DNA: TGTGCCAGCAGCACAGACAGGGGGCCAACCGGGGAGCTGTTTTTT. It encodes CASSTDRGPTGELFF. This chain uses TRBV7-9 with TRBJ2-2; 10 bases are shared with TRBD1. CDR1 is SEHNR and CDR2 is FQNEAQ in the germline V gene (reference sequence). This CDR3 spans 15 amino acids. Germline trimming cut 5 bases from V and 5 bases from J; bases unmatched to any gene: 5. The full variable domain, with the rest looked up from reference TRBV7-9 and TRBJ2-2, is DTGVSQNPRHKITKRGQNVTFRCDPISEHNRLYWYRQTLGQGPEFLTYFQNEAQLEKSRLLSDRFSAERPKGSFSTLEIQRTEQGDSAMYLCASSTDRGPTGELFFGEGSRLTVL.

The V gene is TRBV19, the J gene TRBJ2-2; 8 nucleotides match TRBD1. J lost 4 bases, V lost 9 bases, and 10 bases had no gene match. The germline CDR1 and CDR2 sequences are LNHDA and SQIVND (reference sequence). The CDR3 has 15 amino acids. CDR3 DNA: TGTGCCAGCAAGCCACAGGGGGAAGGCACCGGGGAGCTGTTTTTT. As protein: CASKPQGEGTGELFF. Filled out from reference TRBV19 and TRBJ2-2, the complete variable domain reads DGGITQSPKYLFRKEGQNVTLSCEQNLNHDAMYWYRQDPGQGLRLIYYSQIVNDFQKGDIAEGYSVSREKKESFPLTVTSAQKNPTAFYLCASKPQGEGTGELFFGEGSRLTVL.

CDR3 residues: CAWRGRTGTGNTIYF. The CDR3 region has the DNA TGTGCCTGGAGGGGTAGGACAGGGACTGGAAACACCATATATTTT. This chain joins TRBV30 and TRBJ1-3; TRBD1 agrees at 8 bases. V lost 3 bases, J lost 2 bases, and 6 bases stayed unmatched. The CDR3 is made up of 15 amino acids. CDR1 GTSNPN and CDR2 SVGIG come from the germline V gene (reference sequence).

The chain joins TRBV7-8 to TRBJ2-7; D is unresolved. Trimming left V 1 base short and J 3 bases short, with 7 bases between. Germline V lookup: CDR1 SGHVS, CDR2 FQNEAQ. CDR3 length: 13 residues. The CDR3 loop reads CASSLVASYEQYF. As DNA, the CDR3 is TGTGCCAGCAGCTTAGTGGCAAGCTACGAGCAGTACTTC.

V is TRBV27 and J is TRBJ2-1; possible D gene TRBD2, 5 bases. The germline gives CDR1 MNHEY, CDR2 SMNVEV (reference sequence). The CDR3 spans 15 residues. Trimming left V 5 bases short and J 7 bases short, with 18 bases between. Here the CDR3 reads CASSKFSASENEQFF. The CDR3 bases are TGTGCCAGCAGTAAGTTTAGCGCATCCGAAAATGAGCAGTTCTTC.

In its sample, this clone was seen once. The chain couples TRBV7-6 to TRBJ2-5; a weak D match, TRBD1 (5 bases). V was clipped by 0 bases and J by 5 bases, with 13 bases between them. This CDR3 contains 15 residues. Germline V gene data show CDR1 as SGHVS and CDR2 as FNYEAQ. CDR3 loop: CASSLAGQARETQYF. The CDR3 region has the DNA TGTGCCAGCAGCTTAGCGGGGCAGGCCCGGGAGACCCAGTACTTC.

The chain recombines TRBV27 with TRBJ1-6; D is ambiguous. V gave up 5 bases and J gave up 0 bases, with 11 bases separating them. The CDR3 loop spans 16 amino acids. The germline CDR1 and CDR2 sequences are MNHEY and SMNVEV (reference sequence). In nucleotides, the CDR3 is TGTGCCAGCAGTCAGTCGAGCAGCTCCTATAATTCACCCCTCCACTTT. Its protein product is CASSQSSSSYNSPLHF.

The rearrangement uses TRBV7-3 and TRBJ2-3; TRBD1 matches 8 bases. This CDR3 spans 16 amino acids. J gave up 4 bases and V 5 bases, and 11 bases lay outside the gene matches. CDR1 and CDR2 from the germline V gene are SGHTA and FQGTGA. CDR3 nucleotide sequence: TGTGCCAGCAGCCCAGACAGGGGATTTGTCCCAGATACGCAGTATTTT. Amino acid sequence: CASSPDRGFVPDTQYF.